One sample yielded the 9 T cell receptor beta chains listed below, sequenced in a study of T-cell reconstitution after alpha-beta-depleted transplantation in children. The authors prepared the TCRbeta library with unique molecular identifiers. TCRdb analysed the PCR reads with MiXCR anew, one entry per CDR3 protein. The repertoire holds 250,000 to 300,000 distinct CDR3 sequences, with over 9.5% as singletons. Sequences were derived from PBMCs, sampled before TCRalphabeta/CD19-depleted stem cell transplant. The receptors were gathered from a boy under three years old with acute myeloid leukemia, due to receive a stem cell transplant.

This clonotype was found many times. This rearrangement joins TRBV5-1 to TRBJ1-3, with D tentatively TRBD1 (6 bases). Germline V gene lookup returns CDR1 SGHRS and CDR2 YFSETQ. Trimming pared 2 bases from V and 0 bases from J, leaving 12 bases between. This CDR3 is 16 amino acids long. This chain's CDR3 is CASSLGQPSSGNTIYF. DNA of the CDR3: TGCGCCAGCAGCTTAGGACAGCCTAGCTCTGGAAACACCATATATTTT.

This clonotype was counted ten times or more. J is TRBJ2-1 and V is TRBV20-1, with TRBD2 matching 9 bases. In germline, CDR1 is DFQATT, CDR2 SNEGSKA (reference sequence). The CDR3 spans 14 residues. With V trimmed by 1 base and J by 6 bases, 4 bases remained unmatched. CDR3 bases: TGCAGTGCTAGAGCCGGGACTAGCAGCAATGAGCAGTTCTTC. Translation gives CSARAGTSSNEQFF.

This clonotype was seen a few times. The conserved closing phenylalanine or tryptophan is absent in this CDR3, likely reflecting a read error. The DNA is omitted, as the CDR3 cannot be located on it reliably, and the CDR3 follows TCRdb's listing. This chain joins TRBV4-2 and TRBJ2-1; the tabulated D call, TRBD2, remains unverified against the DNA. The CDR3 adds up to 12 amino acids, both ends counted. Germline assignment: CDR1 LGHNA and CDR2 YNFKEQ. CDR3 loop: CASSQGQAEPTG.

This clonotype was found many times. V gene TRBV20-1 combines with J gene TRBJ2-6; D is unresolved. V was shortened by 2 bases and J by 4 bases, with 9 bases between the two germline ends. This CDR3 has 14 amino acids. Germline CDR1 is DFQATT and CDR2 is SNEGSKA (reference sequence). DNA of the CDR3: TGCAGTGCTAGATCCCAGTCGGGGGCCAACGTCCTGACTTTC. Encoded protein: CSARSQSGANVLTF.

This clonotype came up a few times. CDR3 loop: CASSYTVTAYEQYF. CDR3 coding DNA: TGTGCCAGCAGCTATACGGTTACCGCCTACGAGCAGTACTTC. The rearrangement joins TRBV7-2 to TRBJ2-7, with D unclear. This CDR3 contains 14 residues. Germline CDR1 and CDR2: SGHTA and FQGNSA. The V end was cut by 4 bases, the J end by 2 bases, with 12 bases between.

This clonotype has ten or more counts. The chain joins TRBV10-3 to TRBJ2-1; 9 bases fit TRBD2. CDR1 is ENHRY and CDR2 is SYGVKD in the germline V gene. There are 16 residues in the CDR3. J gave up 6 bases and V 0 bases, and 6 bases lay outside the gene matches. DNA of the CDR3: TGTGCCATCAGTGAGTCGCCAAGCGGGAGGACCAATGAGCAGTTCTTC. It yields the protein CAISESPSGRTNEQFF.

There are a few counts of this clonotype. The CDR3 is CASSQGDRSSYEQYF. CDR3 nucleotides: TGCGCCAGCAGTCAAGGGGACAGGTCCTCCTACGAGCAGTACTTC. The chain is built from TRBV23-1 and TRBJ2-7; 8 bases map to TRBD1. TRBV23-1 is an ORF; its function is uncertain. The CDR3 spans 15 residues. The J segment lost 0 bases and the V segment lost 2 bases, leaving 3 bases of the junction unmatched.

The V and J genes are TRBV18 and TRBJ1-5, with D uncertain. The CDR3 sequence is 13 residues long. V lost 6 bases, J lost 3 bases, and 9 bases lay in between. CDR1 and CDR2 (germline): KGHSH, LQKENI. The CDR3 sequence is CASSRVPNQPQHF. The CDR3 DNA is TGTGCCAGCTCTCGGGTCCCCAATCAGCCCCAGCATTTT.

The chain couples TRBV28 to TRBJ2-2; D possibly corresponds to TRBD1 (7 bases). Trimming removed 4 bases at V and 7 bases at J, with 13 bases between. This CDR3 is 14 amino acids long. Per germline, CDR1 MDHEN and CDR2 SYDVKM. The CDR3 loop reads CASSSHRGGGELFF. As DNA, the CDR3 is TGTGCCAGCAGTTCACACAGGGGAGGCGGGGAGCTGTTTTTT.